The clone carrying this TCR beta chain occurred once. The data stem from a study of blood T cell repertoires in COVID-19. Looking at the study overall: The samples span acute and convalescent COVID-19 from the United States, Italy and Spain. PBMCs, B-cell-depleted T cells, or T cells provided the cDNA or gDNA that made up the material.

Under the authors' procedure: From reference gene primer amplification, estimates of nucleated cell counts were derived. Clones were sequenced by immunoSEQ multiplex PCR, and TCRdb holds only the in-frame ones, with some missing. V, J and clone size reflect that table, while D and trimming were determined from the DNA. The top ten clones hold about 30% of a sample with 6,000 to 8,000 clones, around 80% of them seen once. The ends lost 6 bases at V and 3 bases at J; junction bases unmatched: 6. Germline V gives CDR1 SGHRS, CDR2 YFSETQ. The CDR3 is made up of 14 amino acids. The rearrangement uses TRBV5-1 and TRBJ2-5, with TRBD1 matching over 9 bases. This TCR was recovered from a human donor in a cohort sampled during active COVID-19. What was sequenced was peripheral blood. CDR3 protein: CASMHRGPEETQYF. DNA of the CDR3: TGCGCCAGCATGCACAGGGGGCCGGAAGAGACCCAGTACTTC.